Sequencing of this TCR beta chain was carried out in a study of T cell responses to AZD1222 COVID-19 vaccine. The method was immunoSEQ multiplex PCR; TCRdb's version includes in-frame clones alone and lacks a portion of them. Of about 200,000 clones listed, 85% to 95% are singletons. As concerns this clone: Its specificity is unknown.

Regarding the study as a whole: Baseline serostatus was positive in only a handful of AZD1222 recipients. Regions 160-218 and 743-854 held dominance among vaccine-associated CD4 TCRs, which spanned spike. Donors skewed white British and female; clonal diversity was possibly underestimated.

The V gene end was trimmed by 0 bases and the J gene end by 2 bases; junction bases not matched to a gene: 4. Looked up from germline, CDR1 is SGHTS and CDR2 is YDEGEE. The CDR3 extends over 15 amino acids. The sequence came from an adult who received the MenACWY meningococcal vaccine as a control. The chain combines TRBV5-8 with TRBJ2-5; TRBD2 matches 7 bases. Sample: peripheral blood, taken 28 days after the second dose of the MenACWY control vaccine. CDR3: CASSLGSSGQETQYF. The DNA for the CDR3 is TGTGCCAGCAGCTTGGGGTCTAGCGGACAAGAGACCCAGTACTTC.